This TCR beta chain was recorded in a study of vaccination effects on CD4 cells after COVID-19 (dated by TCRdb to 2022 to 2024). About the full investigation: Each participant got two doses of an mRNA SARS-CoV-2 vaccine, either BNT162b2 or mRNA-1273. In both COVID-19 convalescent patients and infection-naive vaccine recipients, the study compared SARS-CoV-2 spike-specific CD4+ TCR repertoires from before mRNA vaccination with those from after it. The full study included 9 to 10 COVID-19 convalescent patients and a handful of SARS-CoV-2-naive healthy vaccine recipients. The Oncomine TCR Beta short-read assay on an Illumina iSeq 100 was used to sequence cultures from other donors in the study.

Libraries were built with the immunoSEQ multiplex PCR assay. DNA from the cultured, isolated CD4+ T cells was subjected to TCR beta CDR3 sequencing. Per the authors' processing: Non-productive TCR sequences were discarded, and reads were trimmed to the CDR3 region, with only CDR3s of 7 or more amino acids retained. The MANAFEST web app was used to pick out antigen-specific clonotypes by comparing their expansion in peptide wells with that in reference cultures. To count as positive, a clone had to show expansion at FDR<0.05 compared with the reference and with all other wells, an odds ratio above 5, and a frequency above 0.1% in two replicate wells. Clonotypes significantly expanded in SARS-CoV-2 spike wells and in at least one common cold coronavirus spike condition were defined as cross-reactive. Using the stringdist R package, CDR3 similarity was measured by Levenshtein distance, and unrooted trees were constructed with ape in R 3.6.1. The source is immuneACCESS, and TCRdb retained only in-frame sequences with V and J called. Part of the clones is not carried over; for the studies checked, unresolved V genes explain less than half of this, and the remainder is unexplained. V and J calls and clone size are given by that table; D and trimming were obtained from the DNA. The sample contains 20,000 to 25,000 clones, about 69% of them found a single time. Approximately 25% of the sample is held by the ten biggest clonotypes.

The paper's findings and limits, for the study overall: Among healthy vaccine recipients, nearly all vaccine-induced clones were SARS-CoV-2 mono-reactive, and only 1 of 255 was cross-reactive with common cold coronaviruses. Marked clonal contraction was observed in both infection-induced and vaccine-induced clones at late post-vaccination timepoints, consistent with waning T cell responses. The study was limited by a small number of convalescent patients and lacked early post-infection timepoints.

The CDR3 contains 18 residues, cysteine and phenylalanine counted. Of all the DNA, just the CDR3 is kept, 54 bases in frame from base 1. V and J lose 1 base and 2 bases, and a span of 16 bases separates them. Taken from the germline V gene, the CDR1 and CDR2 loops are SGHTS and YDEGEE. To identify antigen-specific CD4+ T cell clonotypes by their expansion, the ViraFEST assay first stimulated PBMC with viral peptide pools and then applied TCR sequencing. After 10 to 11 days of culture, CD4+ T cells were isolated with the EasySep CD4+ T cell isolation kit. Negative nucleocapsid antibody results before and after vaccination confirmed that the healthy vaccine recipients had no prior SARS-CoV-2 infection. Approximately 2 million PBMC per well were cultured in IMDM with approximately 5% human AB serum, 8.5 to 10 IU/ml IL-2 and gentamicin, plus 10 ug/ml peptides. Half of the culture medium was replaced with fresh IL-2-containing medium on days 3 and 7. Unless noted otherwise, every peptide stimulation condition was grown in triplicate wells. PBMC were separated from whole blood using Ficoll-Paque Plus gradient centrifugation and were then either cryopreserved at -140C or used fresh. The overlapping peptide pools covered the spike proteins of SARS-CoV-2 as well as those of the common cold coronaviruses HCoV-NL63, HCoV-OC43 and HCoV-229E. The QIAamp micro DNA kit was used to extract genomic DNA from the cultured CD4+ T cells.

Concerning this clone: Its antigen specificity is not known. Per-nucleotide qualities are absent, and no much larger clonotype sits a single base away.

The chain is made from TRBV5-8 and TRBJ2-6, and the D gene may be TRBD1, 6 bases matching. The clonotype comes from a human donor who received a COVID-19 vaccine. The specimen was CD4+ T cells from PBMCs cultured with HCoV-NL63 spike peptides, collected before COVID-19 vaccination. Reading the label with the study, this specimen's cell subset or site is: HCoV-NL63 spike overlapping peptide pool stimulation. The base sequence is TGTGCCAGCAGCTTGAGGGAGCAGGGGCTGGCTGGGGCCAACGTCCTGACTTTC. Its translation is CASSLREQGLAGANVLTF. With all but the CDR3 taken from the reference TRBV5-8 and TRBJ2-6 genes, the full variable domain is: EAGVTQSPTHLIKTRGQQATLRCSPISGHTSVYWYQQALGLGLQFLLWYDEGEERNRGNFPPRFSGRQFPNYSSELNVNALELEDSALYLCASSLREQGLAGANVLTFGAGSRLTVL.